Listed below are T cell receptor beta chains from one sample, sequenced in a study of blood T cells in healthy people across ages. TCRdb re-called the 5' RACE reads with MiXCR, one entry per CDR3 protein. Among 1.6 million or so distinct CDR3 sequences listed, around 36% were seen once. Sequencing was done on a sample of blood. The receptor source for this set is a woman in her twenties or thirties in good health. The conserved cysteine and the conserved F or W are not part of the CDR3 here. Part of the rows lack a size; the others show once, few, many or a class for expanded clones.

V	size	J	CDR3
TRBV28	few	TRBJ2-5	ASSIYSETQY
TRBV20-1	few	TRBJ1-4	SASQNRAEKLF
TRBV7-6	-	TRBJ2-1	ASSPGGSGRRNEQF
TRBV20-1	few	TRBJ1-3	SAVTGPSRNTIY
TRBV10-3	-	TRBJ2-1	AISESGQGGRNEQF
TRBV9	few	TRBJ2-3	ASSVASGPADTQY
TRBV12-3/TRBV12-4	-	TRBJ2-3	ASSGDGVVTDAEY
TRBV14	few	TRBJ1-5	ASSLVKQNNQPQH
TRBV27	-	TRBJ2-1	ASRGDGLSSYNEQF
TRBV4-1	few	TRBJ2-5	ASSQVFGQTGTQY
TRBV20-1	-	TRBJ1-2	SAKFGYT
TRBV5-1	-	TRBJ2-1	ASSLAVKPNEQF
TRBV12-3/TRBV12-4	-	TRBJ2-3	ASSFGVRTDTQY
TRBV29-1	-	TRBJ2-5	SVEGGGLGTQY
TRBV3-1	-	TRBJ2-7	ASSKRGADRHEQY
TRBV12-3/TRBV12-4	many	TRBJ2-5	ASSSRGPETQY
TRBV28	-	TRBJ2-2	AIQKPGQGARGELF